This entry concerns a single T cell receptor (beta chain). This clone was counted a few times. Which antigen it targets is not known. Per-nucleotide qualities are absent, and no much larger clonotype sits a single base away. V is clipped by 2 bases and J by 0 bases, and the sequence between their germline boundaries is 10 bases long. CDR1 is given as SGHAT and CDR2 as FQNNGV, both from the germline V gene. The CDR3 runs 16 residues from the cysteine to the phenylalanine. Of the read, only the CDR3 DNA is kept; its 48 bases are in frame from base 1. This entry comes from a study of blood T cell repertoires in COVID-19 (TCRdb year 2020). With respect to the entire study: Collaborator samples came from the United States, Italy and Spain and covered acute and convalescent phases of COVID-19. The prospective study material was composed of cDNA or gDNA derived from T cells, B-cell-depleted T cells, or PBMCs. Deeply sampled blood TCRbeta repertoires from subjects exposed to, actively infected with, or recovered from COVID-19 were included in the dataset. The repertoires were released in a freely available public database intended as a resource for research on the immune response to SARS-CoV-2. The samples were drawn from two sources: the first 160 participants of the ongoing ImmuneRACE study, and 1,200 or so subjects contributed by 6 global collaborators. The sample metadata nearly always contained a de-identified subject ID, COVID-19 status, age in years and sex. HLA class I and class II types, where available, came from metadata supplied by the sample provider rather than from assay-based typing. Overall results and qualifications from the work: How much clinical and demographic metadata was included differed by source and by participant, and the metadata was provided uncurated.

One collaborating source in Seattle enrolled patients during active infection and followed them longitudinally through the course of disease. Each collaborating institution followed its own protocols to collect whole blood in K2EDTA tubes. For TCRbeta analysis, collaborator samples were shipped as frozen whole blood, as isolated PBMCs, or as DNA extracted from either sample type. The immunoSEQ Assay, a bias-controlled multiplex PCR, was used to amplify TCRbeta CDR3 regions from genomic DNA. The authors processed their data as follows. The number of nucleated cells in each sample was estimated by amplification of reference gene primers within the assay. Sequence reads were collapsed and filtered to measure the absolute abundance of every unique TCRbeta CDR3 rearrangement. For each sample, productive Simpson clonality was calculated as the square root of Simpson's diversity index over productive rearrangements. The clones in this table, taken by TCRdb from immuneACCESS, are in-frame only. Not every clone is retained; where verified, under half of the shortfall comes from an unresolved V gene, and the cause of the rest is unknown. The V and J calls and the clone size are those of that table, but D and trimming were determined from the DNA. The sample table lists 150,000 to 200,000 clones, roughly 81% of them with a count of one. The biggest ten clones account for roughly an eighth of the sample.

Sequencing was carried out using peripheral blood. In this chain, TRBV11-2 is recombined with TRBJ2-2; the D segment could be TRBD1, given 5 matching bases. This TCR was sampled from a woman of 80 years or more with COVID-19, enrolled during active disease. The CDR3 amino acid sequence is: CASSLLGAANTGELFF. The sequenced DNA: TGTGCCAGCAGCTTATTAGGGGCCGCGAACACCGGGGAGCTGTTTTTT.